This TCR beta chain was observed in a study of blood T cells in healthy people across ages. After removal of 2 bases from V and 6 bases from J, the junction contained 10 bases not matched to a gene. The length of the CDR3 is 16 residues. From germline, CDR1 is SGHRS and CDR2 YFSETQ. A J-beta primer mix and a sample-barcoded 5' primer were used in a second PCR of roughly 7 to 12 cycles. Via MiXCR, TCRdb re-called the 5' RACE reads, giving one row per CDR3 protein. The data contain 750,000 or so distinct CDR3 sequences, 20% to 30% of them singletons. Separately, the same data were catalogued under a study of T cells of mothers and their children.

This clonotype was sampled from a boy between 10 and 17 years old in good health. The sample taken for sequencing was blood. The V and J genes are TRBV5-1 and TRBJ2-1, with 8 bases aligning to TRBD1. Written as DNA, the CDR3 is TGCGCCAGCAGCTTAGACCCCGGGACAGGTGGCAATGAGCAGTTCTTC. Encoded protein: CASSLDPGTGGNEQFF.